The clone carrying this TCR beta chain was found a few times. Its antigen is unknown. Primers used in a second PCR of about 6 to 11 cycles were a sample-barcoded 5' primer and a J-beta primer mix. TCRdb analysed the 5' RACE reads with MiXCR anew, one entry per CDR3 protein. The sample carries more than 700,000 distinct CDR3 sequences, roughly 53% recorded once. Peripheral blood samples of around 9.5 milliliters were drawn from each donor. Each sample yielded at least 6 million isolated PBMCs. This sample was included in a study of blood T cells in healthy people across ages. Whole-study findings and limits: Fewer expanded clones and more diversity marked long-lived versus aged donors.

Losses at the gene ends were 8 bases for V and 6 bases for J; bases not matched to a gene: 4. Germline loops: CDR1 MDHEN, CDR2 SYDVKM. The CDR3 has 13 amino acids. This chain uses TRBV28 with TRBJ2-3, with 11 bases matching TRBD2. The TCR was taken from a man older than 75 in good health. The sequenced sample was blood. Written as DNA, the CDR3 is TGTGCCAGCGGGACTAGCGGACCCGATACGCAGTATTTT. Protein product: CASGTSGPDTQYF.